Given below is one T cell receptor beta chain in context. The sample belongs to a study of blood T cell repertoires in COVID-19. Turning to the study itself: The study drew acute and convalescent COVID-19 samples from the United States, Italy and Spain.

The CDR3 consists of 13 residues. The trim removed 5 bases at V and 4 bases at J, leaving 4 bases unmatched. Germline-derived CDR1 and CDR2 are SGHTA and FQGTGA. Measured with immunoSEQ multiplex PCR; TCRdb has only the in-frame clones, and not every one. Here the sample spans 25,000 to 30,000 clones, 60% to 80% being singletons. Sample: peripheral blood. The chain couples TRBV7-3 to TRBJ1-1; TRBD1 aligns across 7 bases. The clonotype comes from a woman in her seventies with acute or convalescent COVID-19. The CDR3 is CASSNSGGTEAFF. In nucleotides, the CDR3 is TGTGCCAGCAGCAACTCAGGGGGCACTGAAGCTTTCTTT. Complete variable domain (other parts from reference TRBV7-3 and TRBJ1-1): GAGVSQTPSNKVTEKGKYVELRCDPISGHTALYWYRQSLGQGPEFLIYFQGTGAADDSGLPNDRFFAVRPEGSVSTLKIQRTERGDSAVYLCASSNSGGTEAFFGQGTRLTVV.